This T cell receptor (beta chain) was recorded in a study of blood T cell repertoires in COVID-19. TCRdb's table, derived via immunoSEQ multiplex PCR, lists solely in-frame clones and lacks some. There are more than 95,000 clones in the sample; about 89% occur only once, and 15% lies in the top ten. The CDR3 is 15 residues long. Germline CDR1 reads SGHRS; CDR2 reads YFSETQ. V was pared by 0 bases and J by 3 bases, with 10 bases between. This clonotype was obtained from a man aged 50 to 59 with acute or convalescent COVID-19. The sample was peripheral blood. V gene TRBV5-1 combines with J gene TRBJ1-3; D perhaps matches TRBD1 (6 bases). The CDR3 DNA reads as TGCGCCAGCAGCTTGGCGACAGGCGGTGGAAACACCATATATTTT. It specifies CASSLATGGGNTIYF.